This T cell receptor beta chain was profiled in a study of CD8 T cells in ankylosing spondylitis. Study observations and caveats: Previous work reported some of these motif variants in the synovial fluid and blood of reactive arthritis. Ankylosing spondylitis blood appeared to carry a characteristic TCR beta motif of roughly 8 highly homologous variants. Reports say disease-linked clones showed up significantly more in matched ankylosing spondylitis synovial fluid.

CDR1 DFQATT and CDR2 SNEGSKA come from the germline V gene (reference sequence). The CDR3 has 15 residues. Trimming shortened V by 0 bases and J by 9 bases, and 15 bases separated the two germline ends. This clonotype showed up just a few times. Antigen specificity is unknown. TCRdb re-called the 5' RACE reads with MiXCR, one entry per CDR3 protein. Here the sample spans approximately 400,000 distinct CDR3 sequences, under 20% being singletons. This TCR came from a male donor with ankylosing spondylitis. This chain joins TRBV20-1 and TRBJ1-6; D is possibly TRBD1 (6 bases). Sequencing used blood, either unsorted or a sorted T cell fraction (not recorded which). CDR3 in amino acids: CSARDLGGWGSPLHF. The CDR3 coding sequence is TGCAGTGCTAGAGATCTCGGGGGCTGGGGTTCACCCCTCCACTTT.